The sequence of this TCR beta chain was determined in a study of T cell clones after liver transplantation. As for the study in general: Immunosuppression withdrawal was tried within 2 years after liver transplantation in this trial.

Study results and caveats: Low donor cell numbers restricted donor-reactive repertoire measurement in a couple of subjects.

Trimming cost V 5 bases and J 9 bases, with 14 bases left between them. CDR1 and CDR2 from the germline V gene are LNHDA and SQIVND (reference sequence). There are 14 residues in the CDR3. In this sample, this clone turned up a few times. What it binds is not known. Sequenced by immunoSEQ multiplex PCR; TCRdb stores in-frame clones only, minus some. The repertoire holds 50,000 to 55,000 clones, with roughly 71% as singletons. This sequence was found in a human patient who received a liver transplant. The graft donor may be the source of some T cells. The sample consisted of CD4+ T cells from blood, taken more than 53 months after liver transplant. This rearrangement joins TRBV19 to TRBJ1-6; perhaps TRBD1 as D (5 bases). The CDR3 protein is CASSADGGVSPLHF. The CDR3 coding sequence is TGTGCCAGTAGTGCGGACGGGGGAGTTTCACCCCTCCACTTT.